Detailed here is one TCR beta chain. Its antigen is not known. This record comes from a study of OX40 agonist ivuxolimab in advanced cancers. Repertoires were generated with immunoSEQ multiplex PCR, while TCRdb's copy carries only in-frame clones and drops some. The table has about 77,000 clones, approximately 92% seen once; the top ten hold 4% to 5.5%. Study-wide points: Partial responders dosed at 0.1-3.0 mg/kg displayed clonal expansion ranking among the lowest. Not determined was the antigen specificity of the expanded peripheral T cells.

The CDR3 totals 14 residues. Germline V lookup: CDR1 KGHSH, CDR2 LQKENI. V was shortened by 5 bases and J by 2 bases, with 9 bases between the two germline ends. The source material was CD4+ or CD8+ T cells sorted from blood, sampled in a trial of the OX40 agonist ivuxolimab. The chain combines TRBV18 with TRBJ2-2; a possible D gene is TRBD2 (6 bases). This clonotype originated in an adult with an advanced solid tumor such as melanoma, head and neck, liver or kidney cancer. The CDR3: CASSAGTNTGELFF. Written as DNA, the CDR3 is TGTGCCAGCTCAGCGGGGACCAACACCGGGGAGCTGTTTTTT.